This T cell receptor beta chain was recovered during a study of blood T cell repertoires in COVID-19. Study overall: Spain, Italy and the United States supplied samples that represented acute and convalescent COVID-19. Sample material is recorded as cDNA or gDNA derived from T cells, B-cell-depleted T cells, or PBMCs.

Per the original data handling: The assay estimated nucleated cells by amplifying reference gene primers. The repertoire was sequenced with immunoSEQ multiplex PCR; TCRdb's copy has only in-frame clones and lacks some. V and J calls and clone size follow that table, whereas D and trimming were derived from the DNA. The sample consists of about 130,000 clones, approximately 77% of them appearing once. Deletions cut 4 bases from V and 7 bases from J, with 9 bases between. The CDR3 runs 12 residues. The clonotype was recovered from a man of 80 years or more with acute or convalescent COVID-19. Material for sequencing was peripheral blood. The chain recombines TRBV12-3 or TRBV12-4 with TRBJ2-3, with D unresolved. CDR3 sequence (DNA): TGTGCCAGCAGTTCCACAGCCTATACGCAGTATTTT. This sequence encodes CASSSTAYTQYF.